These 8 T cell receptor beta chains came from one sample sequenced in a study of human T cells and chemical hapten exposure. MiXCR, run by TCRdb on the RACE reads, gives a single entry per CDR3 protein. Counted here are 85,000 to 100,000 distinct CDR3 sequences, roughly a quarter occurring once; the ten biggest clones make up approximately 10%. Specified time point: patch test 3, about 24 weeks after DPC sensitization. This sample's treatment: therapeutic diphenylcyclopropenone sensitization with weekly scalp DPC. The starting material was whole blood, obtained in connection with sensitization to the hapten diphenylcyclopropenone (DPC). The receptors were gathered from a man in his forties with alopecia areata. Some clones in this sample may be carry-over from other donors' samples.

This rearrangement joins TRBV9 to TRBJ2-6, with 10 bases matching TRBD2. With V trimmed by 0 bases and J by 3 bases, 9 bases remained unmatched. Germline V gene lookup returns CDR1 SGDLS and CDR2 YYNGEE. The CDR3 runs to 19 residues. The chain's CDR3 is CASSVGLASGSRGANVLTF. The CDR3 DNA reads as TGTGCCAGCAGCGTAGGCTTGGCTAGCGGGAGTCGTGGGGCCAACGTCCTGACTTTC.

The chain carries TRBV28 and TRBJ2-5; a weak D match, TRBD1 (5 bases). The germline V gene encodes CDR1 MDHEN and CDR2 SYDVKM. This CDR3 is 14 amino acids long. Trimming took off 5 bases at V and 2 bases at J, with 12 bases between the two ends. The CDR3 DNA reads TGTGCCAGCAGTGCAGACAGCGAGCAAGAGACCCAGTACTTC. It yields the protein CASSADSEQETQYF.

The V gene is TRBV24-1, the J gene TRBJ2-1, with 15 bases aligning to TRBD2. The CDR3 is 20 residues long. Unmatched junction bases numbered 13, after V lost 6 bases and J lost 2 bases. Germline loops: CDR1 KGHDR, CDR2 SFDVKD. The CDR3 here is CATSHPPGLAGGRTYNEQFF. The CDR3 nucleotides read TGTGCCACCAGTCATCCGCCGGGACTAGCGGGAGGCCGAACCTACAATGAGCAGTTCTTC.

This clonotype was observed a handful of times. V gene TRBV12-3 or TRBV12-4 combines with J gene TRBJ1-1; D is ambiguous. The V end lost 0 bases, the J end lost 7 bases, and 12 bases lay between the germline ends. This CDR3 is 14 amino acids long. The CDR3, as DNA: TGTGCCAGCAGTTTAGCGCTACCAGCAGTTGAAGCTTTCTTT. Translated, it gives CASSLALPAVEAFF.

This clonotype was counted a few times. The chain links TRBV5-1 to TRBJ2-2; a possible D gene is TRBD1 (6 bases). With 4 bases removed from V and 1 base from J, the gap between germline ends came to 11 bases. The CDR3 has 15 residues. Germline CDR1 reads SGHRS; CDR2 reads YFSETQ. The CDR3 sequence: CASSRQAGNTGELFF. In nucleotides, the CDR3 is TGCGCCAGCAGCCGACAGGCAGGGAACACCGGGGAGCTGTTTTTT.

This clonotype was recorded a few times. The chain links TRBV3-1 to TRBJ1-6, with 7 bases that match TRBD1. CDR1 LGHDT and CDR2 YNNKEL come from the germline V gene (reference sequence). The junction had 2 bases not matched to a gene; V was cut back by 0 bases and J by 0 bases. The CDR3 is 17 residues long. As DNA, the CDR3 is TGTGCCAGCAGCCAAGATCCAGGGGGCTCCTATAATTCACCCCTCCACTTT. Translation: CASSQDPGGSYNSPLHF. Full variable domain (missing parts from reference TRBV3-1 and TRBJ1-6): DTAVSQTPKYLVTQMGNDKSIKCEQNLGHDTMYWYKQDSKKFLKIMFSYNNKELIINETVPNRFSPKSPDKAHLNLHINSLELGDSAVYFCASSQDPGGSYNSPLHFGNGTRLTVT.

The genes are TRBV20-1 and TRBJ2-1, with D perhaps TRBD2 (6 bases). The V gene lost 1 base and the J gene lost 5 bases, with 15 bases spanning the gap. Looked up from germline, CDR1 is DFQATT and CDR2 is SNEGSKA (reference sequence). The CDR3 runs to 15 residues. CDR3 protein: CSARGRESWNNEQFF. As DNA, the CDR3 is TGCAGTGCTAGAGGGAGGGAGAGTTGGAACAATGAGCAGTTCTTC.

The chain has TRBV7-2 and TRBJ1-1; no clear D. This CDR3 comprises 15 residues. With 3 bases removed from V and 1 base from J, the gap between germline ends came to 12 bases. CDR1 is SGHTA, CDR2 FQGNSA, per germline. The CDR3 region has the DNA TGTGCCAGCAGCTTCGCGGGGTCGAGGAACACTGAAGCTTTCTTT. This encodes CASSFAGSRNTEAFF.